One and the same sample provided the 3 T cell receptor beta chains below, sequenced in a study of shared clonotypes between healthy human individuals. Naive CD8 cells lacked CD45RO and underwent positive selection for CCR7, leaving out terminally differentiated effector memory CD45RA+ cells. Profiling relied on immunoSEQ multiplex PCR, and the TCRdb table lists in-frame clones only, not all of them. This table holds 600,000 or so clones, about 98% found once. Sequencing input: naive CD8+ T cells sorted from blood. The source is a man aged 25 to 40 in good health.

The V gene is TRBV7-8, the J gene TRBJ2-7; D is tentatively TRBD1 or TRBD2 (6 bases each). Looked up from germline, CDR1 is SGHVS and CDR2 is FQNEAQ. This CDR3 comprises 15 residues. V gave up 1 base and J gave up 9 bases, with 19 bases separating them. Here the CDR3 DNA reads TGTGCCAGCAGCTTAGGTGGTAGGGGGGACCCCGGGCAGTACTTC. Its translation: CASSLGGRGDPGQYF.

This sequence joins TRBV5-3 and TRBJ2-3; unclear D gene. TRBV5-3 is assigned to the ORF class and has an uncertain function. The V gene lost 7 bases and the J gene lost 4 bases, with 16 bases spanning the gap. The CDR3 length is 14 residues. CDR3 amino acids: CARPSFPEPDTQYF. The DNA of the CDR3 is TGTGCCAGACCTTCCTTTCCTGAACCAGATACGCAGTATTTT.

The DNA for the CDR3 is TGTGCCAGCAGCTCCCTGGACAGGGTGGACACTGAAGCTTTCTTT. Its protein is CASSSLDRVDTEAFF. This chain joins TRBV2 and TRBJ1-1, with 8 bases lining up with TRBD1. V trimming: 6 bases; J trimming: 3 bases; junction bases outside the gene matches: 9. This CDR3 has 15 residues. Germline V gene sequence: CDR1 SNHLY, CDR2 FYNNEI. The variable domain in full, completed from reference TRBV2 and TRBJ1-1, reads EPEVTQTPSHQVTQMGQEVILRCVPISNHLYFYWYRQILGQKVEFLVSFYNNEISEKSEIFDDQFSVERPDGSNFTLKIRSTKLEDSAMYFCASSSLDRVDTEAFFGQGTRLTVV.